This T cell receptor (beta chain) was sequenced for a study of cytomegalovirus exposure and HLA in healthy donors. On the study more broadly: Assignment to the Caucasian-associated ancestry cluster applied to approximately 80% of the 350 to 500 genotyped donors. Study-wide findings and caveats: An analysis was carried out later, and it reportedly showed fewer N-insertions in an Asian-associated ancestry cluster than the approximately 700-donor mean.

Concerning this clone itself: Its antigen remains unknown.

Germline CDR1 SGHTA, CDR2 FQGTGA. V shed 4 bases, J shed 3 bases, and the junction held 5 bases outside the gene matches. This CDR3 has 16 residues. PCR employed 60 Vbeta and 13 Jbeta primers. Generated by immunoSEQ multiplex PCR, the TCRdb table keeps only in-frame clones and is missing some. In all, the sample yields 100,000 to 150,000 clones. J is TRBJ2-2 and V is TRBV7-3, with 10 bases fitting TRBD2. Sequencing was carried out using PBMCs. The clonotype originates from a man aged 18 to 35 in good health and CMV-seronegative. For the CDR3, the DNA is TGTGCCAGCAGCTCCCCTAGCGGGAGTTACACCGGGGAGCTGTTTTTT. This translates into CASSSPSGSYTGELFF.